This is a list of T cell receptor beta chains from one sample in a study of response to subunit inactivated influenza vaccine. MiXCR was run by TCRdb on the RT-PCR reads, yielding one entry per CDR3 protein. The table shows roughly 650,000 distinct CDR3 sequences, with around 13% occurring only once. Sequencing was performed on PBMCs from blood, taken 14 days before vaccination. All receptors come from a man aged 45-65 years who received an inactivated influenza vaccine. Both conserved end residues are part of each CDR3. D genes are given only for firm matches. Expanded clones get a size class; other rows say once, few or many, or leave the size out.

D	V	J	size	CDR3	DNA
.	TRBV27	TRBJ2-2	few	CASSFWNTGELFF	TGTGCCAGCAGTTTCTGGAACACCGGGGAGCTGTTTTTT
.	TRBV20-1	TRBJ2-1	few	CSASEGRGNEQFF	TGCAGTGCTAGTGAGGGGCGGGGAAATGAGCAGTTCTTC
TRBD1	TRBV10-3	TRBJ2-7	few	CAIRTGGTYEQYF	TGTGCCATCAGGACAGGGGGAACGTACGAGCAGTACTTC
.	TRBV20-1	TRBJ2-2	.	CSASWANTGELFF	TGCAGTGCTAGTTGGGCGAACACCGGGGAGCTGTTTTTT
.	TRBV29-1	TRBJ1-1	few	CSAAREGLTEAFF	TGCAGCGCCGCCCGGGAAGGGCTCACTGAAGCTTTCTTT
.	TRBV7-3	TRBJ2-3	few	CASSLEAGKGGYTQYF	TGTGCCAGCAGCTTAGAGGCGGGCAAGGGGGGATATACGCAGTATTTT
.	TRBV5-1	TRBJ2-1	.	CASSLGSSVLSYNEQFF	TGCGCCAGCAGCTTGGGGTCTAGCGTCCTCTCCTACAATGAGCAGTTCTTC
TRBD2	TRBV4-2	TRBJ2-7	many	CASSQDSTLAGREQYF	TGTGCCAGCAGCCAAGATTCGACCCTAGCGGGGCGCGAGCAGTACTTC
.	TRBV20-1	TRBJ2-7	few	CSAKQVSYEQYF	TGCAGTGCTAAACAGGTTTCATACGAGCAGTACTTC
TRBD2	TRBV6-5	TRBJ2-1	.	CASSYEVSGLARNEQFF	TGTGCCAGCAGTTACGAAGTGTCGGGACTAGCGCGCAATGAGCAGTTCTTC
.	TRBV12-3/TRBV12-4	TRBJ2-3	.	CASRTGSPLTDTQYF	TGTGCCAGCAGAACTGGATCGCCTCTCACAGATACGCAGTATTTT
TRBD1	TRBV7-9	TRBJ1-5	many	CASGTGDQPQHF	TGTGCCAGCGGGACAGGGGACCAGCCCCAGCATTTT
TRBD2	TRBV4-3	TRBJ2-1	few	CASSPSSGHNEQFF	TGCGCCAGCAGCCCTTCTAGCGGACACAATGAGCAGTTCTTC
TRBD2	TRBV11-1	TRBJ2-5	few	CASSPGTSGTNFQETQYF	TGTGCCAGCAGCCCCGGGACTAGCGGGACAAACTTCCAAGAGACCCAGTACTTC
.	TRBV20-1	TRBJ2-1	.	CSAREAQLYNEQFF	TGCAGTGCTAGAGAAGCGCAACTCTACAATGAGCAGTTCTTC
.	TRBV4-2	TRBJ2-7	.	CARSPGLPYWQYF	TGTGCCAGGAGCCCCGGGCTGCCCTACTGGCAGTACTTC
.	TRBV6-2/TRBV6-3	TRBJ1-2	many	CASSYGYVGGYTF	TGTGCCAGCAGTTACGGGTACGTCGGAGGCTACACCTTC
TRBD1	TRBV4-3	TRBJ1-2	once	CASSQDFKTGVWYTF	TGCGCCAGCAGCCAAGATTTCAAAACAGGGGTTTGGTACACCTTC
.	TRBV5-1	TRBJ2-7	.	CASSPAGLPSSYEQYF	TGCGCCAGCAGCCCCGCGGGACTTCCATCCTCCTACGAGCAGTACTTC
TRBD2	TRBV29-1	TRBJ2-1	.	CSVDPAGGNNEQFF	TGCAGCGTTGATCCCGCGGGAGGGAACAATGAGCAGTTCTTC
.	TRBV7-2	TRBJ2-3	many	CASSLAWRGTDTQYF	TGTGCCAGCAGCTTAGCGTGGAGGGGCACAGATACGCAGTATTTT
TRBD2	TRBV20-1	TRBJ2-1	.	CSARAGTSGRNEQFF	TGCAGTGCTAGGGCCGGGACTAGCGGGAGGAATGAGCAGTTCTTC
TRBD1	TRBV7-2	TRBJ2-1	many	CASSSFGTAYNEQFF	TGTGCCAGCAGCTCATTTGGGACAGCCTACAATGAGCAGTTCTTC
.	TRBV24-1	TRBJ2-3	.	CATSDADMGTDTQYF	TGTGCCACCAGTGACGCGGACATGGGCACAGATACGCAGTATTTT
TRBD1	TRBV6-5	TRBJ1-6	many	CASSYPPDRNNSPLHF	TGTGCCAGCAGTTACCCCCCGGACAGGAATAATTCACCCCTCCACTTT
TRBD1	TRBV7-9	TRBJ2-1	few	CASSIGQGWDEQFF	TGTGCCAGCAGCATAGGACAGGGGTGGGATGAGCAGTTCTTC
TRBD1	TRBV2	TRBJ1-2	few	CASTTGQGYAGYTF	TGTGCCAGCACCACGGGACAGGGCTATGCGGGCTACACCTTC
.	TRBV4-2	TRBJ2-2	many	CASSQDGTGELFF	TGTGCCAGCAGCCAAGATGGCACCGGGGAGCTGTTTTTT
TRBD1	TRBV7-8	TRBJ2-5	many	CASSPTGAPRETQYF	TGTGCCAGCAGTCCCACAGGGGCCCCGAGGGAGACCCAGTACTTC